A selection of T cell receptor beta chains follows, all from one sample in a study of sequential checkpoint blockade in melanoma. The method was immunoSEQ multiplex PCR; TCRdb's version includes in-frame clones alone and lacks a portion of them. The table shows over 15,000 clones, with nearly 80% occurring only once. Sequenced material: CD8+ T cells sorted from blood (inferred from file names), taken from a patient given nivolumab and ipilimumab in sequence. All receptors derive from a human donor with melanoma. Each CDR3 is given with its conserved first and last residue. A D gene is named only where the DNA matches it firmly. Some rows have no size entry. The others give once, few or many, or a class for an expanded clone.

len	d_gene	abundance	v_gene	j_gene	CDR3nt	CDR3aa
14	TRBD1	.	TRBV6-4	TRBJ2-7	TGTGCCAGCAGAAGACCGGGACAGGGTTACGAGCAGTACTTC	CASRRPGQGYEQYF
16	.	.	TRBV7-6	TRBJ2-1	TGTGCCAGCAGCCCCTACGCGCTGAGCTCCTACAATGAGCAGTTCTTC	CASSPYALSSYNEQFF
15	.	.	TRBV19	TRBJ1-3	TGTGCCAGTAGTGTGACGGGACACTCTGGAAACACCATATATTTT	CASSVTGHSGNTIYF
15	TRBD1	.	TRBV27	TRBJ2-5	TGTGCCAGCAGTTCCCGGGACAGGGGGCAGGAGACCCAGTACTTC	CASSSRDRGQETQYF
15	.	.	TRBV27	TRBJ1-2	TGTGCCAGCACCCTTCAGTCGGGTGGATTGTATGGCTACGCCTTC	CASTLQSGGLYGYAF
13	.	few	TRBV5-5	TRBJ2-7	TGTGCCAGCAGCCTTGGGAGCTCCTACGAGCAGTACTTC	CASSLGSSYEQYF
18	TRBD1	.	TRBV28	TRBJ1-2	TGTGCCAGCAGTGCGTCGTGGGACAGGGGGCTGCAGAACTATGGCTACACCTTC	CASSASWDRGLQNYGYTF
15	TRBD2	.	TRBV4-1	TRBJ2-7	TGCGCCAGCAGCCAAGATCTAGCGGCCTCCTACGAGCAGTACTTC	CASSQDLAASYEQYF
16	TRBD1	once	TRBV28	TRBJ2-1	TGTGCCAGCAGTGGTGCCCGGGACAGGGGAAGTAATGAGCAGTTCTTC	CASSGARDRGSNEQFF
14	TRBD1	.	TRBV5-1	TRBJ2-7	TGCGCCAGCAGCTTGGAGACAGGGGGCTGGGAGCAGTACTTC	CASSLETGGWEQYF
16	TRBD1	.	TRBV9	TRBJ1-3	TGTGCCAGCAGCGTAGCTTTACAGGGGCTTGGAAACACCATATATTTT	CASSVALQGLGNTIYF
14	.	.	TRBV7-3	TRBJ2-7	TGTGCCAGCAGCTTAGTAGCAGGGTCCTACGAGCAGTACTTC	CASSLVAGSYEQYF
17	TRBD1	.	TRBV9	TRBJ1-4	TGTGCCAGCAGCGTAGACGGACAGGGCGGAGGTGGGGAAAAACTGTTTTTT	CASSVDGQGGGGEKLFF
14	.	.	TRBV9	TRBJ1-6	TGTGCCAGCAGCCAATCTGGGGGGGGGTCACCCCTCCACTTT	CASSQSGGGSPLHF
11	.	.	TRBV4-1	TRBJ2-1	TGCGCCAGCATGATGGGAGGCGAGCAGTTCTTC	CASMMGGEQFF
15	TRBD1	.	TRBV4-2	TRBJ2-7	TGTGCCAGCAGCGAAAAACAGGGGCAATTCTACGAGCAGTACTTC	CASSEKQGQFYEQYF
13	.	.	TRBV11-2	TRBJ2-7	TGTGCCAGCAGCTTAGGCAGCTCCTACGAGCAGTACTTC	CASSLGSSYEQYF
15	.	.	TRBV4-2	TRBJ1-5	TGTGCCAGCAGCCAGGCCCAGGGTAGCAATCAGCCCCAGCATTTT	CASSQAQGSNQPQHF
14	.	large	TRBV19	TRBJ1-1	TGTGCCAGTAGGACTCGGGGGGGGATGACTGAAGCTTTCTTT	CASRTRGGMTEAFF
14	TRBD1	.	TRBV7-9	TRBJ2-7	TGTGCCAGCAGCTTACCAGGGGGCTGGGCCGAGCAGTACTTC	CASSLPGGWAEQYF
15	TRBD1	once	TRBV27	TRBJ1-2	TGTGCCAGCAGTTTAACAGGGGGCCCTAACTATGGCTACACCTTC	CASSLTGGPNYGYTF
14	.	.	TRBV7-9	TRBJ1-1	TGTGCCAGCAGCTTAGCCAGGGGGAACACTGAAGCTTTCTTT	CASSLARGNTEAFF
15	.	.	TRBV11-3	TRBJ2-7	TGTGCCAGCAGCTTAAGAGGAGGGAGCTCCTACGAGCAGTACTTC	CASSLRGGSSYEQYF
15	TRBD1	.	TRBV4-1	TRBJ1-2	TGTGCCAGCAGCCAAGATCCGGGAGGGGGCTGGGGCTACACCTTC	CASSQDPGGGWGYTF
15	.	.	TRBV19	TRBJ1-6	TGTGCCAGTAGTATAGGGGGGCACAATAATTCACCCCTCCACTTT	CASSIGGHNNSPLHF
12	.	.	TRBV7-2	TRBJ1-1	TGTGCCAGCAGCTTGGCGGCAGCAGAAGCTTTCTTT	CASSLAAAEAFF
14	TRBD2	.	TRBV5-1	TRBJ2-7	TGCGCCAGCAGGGGTAGCGGGGGCGCCTACGAGCAGTACTTC	CASRGSGGAYEQYF
17	.	.	TRBV9	TRBJ1-4	TGTGCCAGCAGCCCCGGGACATGGATTGCAACTAATGAAAAACTGTTTTTT	CASSPGTWIATNEKLFF
15	.	.	TRBV2	TRBJ2-7	TGTGCCAGCAGTGAAGAGACTAGAACGGGGTACGAGCAGTACTTC	CASSEETRTGYEQYF
15	TRBD1	.	TRBV2	TRBJ1-2	TGTGCCAGCAGTGATTACAGGGGGCCGAACTATGGCTACACCTTC	CASSDYRGPNYGYTF
15	.	.	TRBV11-2	TRBJ2-7	TGTGCCAGCAGCTTTAGCTCGGACAGAACCTACGAGCAGTACTTC	CASSFSSDRTYEQYF
14	TRBD1	.	TRBV27	TRBJ2-7	TGTGCCAGCAGAATGGGGACAGTCACCTACGAGCAGTACTTC	CASRMGTVTYEQYF
14	.	.	TRBV29-1	TRBJ1-2	TGCAGCGTTGAAATGCCAGGGTACGCCTATGGCTACACCTTC	CSVEMPGYAYGYTF
15	.	few	TRBV7-2	TRBJ2-7	TGTGCCAGCAGCTTGAGGCAGGGGCAGGTGTACGAGCAGTACTTC	CASSLRQGQVYEQYF
17	.	.	TRBV2	TRBJ2-7	TGTGCCAGCAGTGAAGTGTATTCGGTGACTAGCTCCTACGAGCAGTACTTC	CASSEVYSVTSSYEQYF
16	.	once	TRBV4-3	TRBJ2-7	TGCGCCAGCAGCCAAGAGGTCCAGGGGAGGGAGGACGAGCAGTACTTC	CASSQEVQGREDEQYF
12	.	.	TRBV7-6	TRBJ2-7	TGTGCCAGCGGTACGGGATACTACGAGCAGTACTTC	CASGTGYYEQYF
15	.	once	TRBV27	TRBJ2-7	TGTGCCAGCAGTTTGCGGCGGACTGGCTCCTACGAGCAGTACTTC	CASSLRRTGSYEQYF
13	.	.	TRBV5-1	TRBJ2-7	TGCGCCAGCGGGGTAGCGGACTCCTACGAGCAGTACTTC	CASGVADSYEQYF
18	TRBD2	.	TRBV7-6	TRBJ2-7	TGTGCCAGCAGCTCCGCCGGGACTAGCAATCCTCTCGGCTACGAGCAGTACTTC	CASSSAGTSNPLGYEQYF
14	TRBD2	.	TRBV9	TRBJ2-7	TGTGCCAGCAGCCCCGGGACTAAAGGAGACGAGCAGTACTTC	CASSPGTKGDEQYF